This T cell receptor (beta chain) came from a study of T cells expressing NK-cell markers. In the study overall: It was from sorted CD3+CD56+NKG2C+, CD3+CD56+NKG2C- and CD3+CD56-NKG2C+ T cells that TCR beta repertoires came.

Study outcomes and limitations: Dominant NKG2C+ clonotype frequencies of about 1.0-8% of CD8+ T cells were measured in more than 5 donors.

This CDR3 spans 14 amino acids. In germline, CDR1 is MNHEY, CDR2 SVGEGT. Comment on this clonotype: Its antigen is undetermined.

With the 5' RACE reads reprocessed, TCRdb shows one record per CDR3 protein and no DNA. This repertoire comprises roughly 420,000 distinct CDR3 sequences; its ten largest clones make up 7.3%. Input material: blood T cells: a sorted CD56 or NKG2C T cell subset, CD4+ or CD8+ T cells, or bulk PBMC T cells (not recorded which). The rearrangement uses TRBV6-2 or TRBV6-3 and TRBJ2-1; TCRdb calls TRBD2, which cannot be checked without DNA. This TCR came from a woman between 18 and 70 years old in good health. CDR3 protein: CASFGGGSYNEQFF.